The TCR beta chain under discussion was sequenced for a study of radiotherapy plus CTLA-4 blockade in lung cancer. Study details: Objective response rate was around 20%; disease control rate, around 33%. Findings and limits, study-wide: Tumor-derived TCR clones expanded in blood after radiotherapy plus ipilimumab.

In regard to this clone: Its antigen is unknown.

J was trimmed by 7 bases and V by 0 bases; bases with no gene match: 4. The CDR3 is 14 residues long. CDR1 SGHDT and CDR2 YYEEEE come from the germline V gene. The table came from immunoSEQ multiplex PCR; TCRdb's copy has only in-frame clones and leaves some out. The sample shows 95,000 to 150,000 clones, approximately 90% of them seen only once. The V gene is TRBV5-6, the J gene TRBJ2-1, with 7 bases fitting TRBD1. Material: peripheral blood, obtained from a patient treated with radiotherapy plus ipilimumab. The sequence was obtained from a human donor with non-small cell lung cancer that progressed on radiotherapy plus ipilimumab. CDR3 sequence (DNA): TGTGCCAGCAGCTTGGGTAGGGGGCGGAATGAGCAGTTCTTC. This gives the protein CASSLGRGRNEQFF.